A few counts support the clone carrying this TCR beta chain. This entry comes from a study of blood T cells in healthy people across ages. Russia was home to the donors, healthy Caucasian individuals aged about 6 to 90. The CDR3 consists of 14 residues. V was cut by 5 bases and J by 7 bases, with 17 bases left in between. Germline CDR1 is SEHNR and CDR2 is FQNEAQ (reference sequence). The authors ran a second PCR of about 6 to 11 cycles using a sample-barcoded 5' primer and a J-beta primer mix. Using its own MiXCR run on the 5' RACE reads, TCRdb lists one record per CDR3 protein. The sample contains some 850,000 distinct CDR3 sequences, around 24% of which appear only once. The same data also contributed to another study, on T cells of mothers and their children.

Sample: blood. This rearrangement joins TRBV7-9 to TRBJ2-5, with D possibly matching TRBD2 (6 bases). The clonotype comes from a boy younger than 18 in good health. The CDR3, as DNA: TGTGCCAGCAGCCAATGGGACTCCGGCGGGACCCAGTACTTC. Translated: CASSQWDSGGTQYF.